Below are 11 T cell receptor beta chains sequenced from a single sample in a study of blood T cell repertoires in COVID-19. The protocol was immunoSEQ multiplex PCR, while the TCRdb copy is restricted to in-frame clones and leaves out a portion. Of around 80,000 clones listed, over 65% are singletons. Sequenced input: peripheral blood. These receptors were obtained from a man between 50 and 59 years old with active or convalescent COVID-19.

The rearrangement joins TRBV2 to TRBJ2-2; possibly TRBD2 for D (6 bases). V was clipped by 7 bases and J by 2 bases, with 11 bases between them. The CDR3 has 14 residues. CDR1 is SNHLY and CDR2 is FYNNEI in the germline V gene. In DNA form, the CDR3 reads TGTGCCAGCAAGGGGACTTCTAACACCGGGGAGCTGTTTTTT. Protein: CASKGTSNTGELFF. The full variable domain, with the rest looked up from reference TRBV2 and TRBJ2-2, is EPEVTQTPSHQVTQMGQEVILRCVPISNHLYFYWYRQILGQKVEFLVSFYNNEISEKSEIFDDQFSVERPDGSNFTLKIRSTKLEDSAMYFCASKGTSNTGELFFGEGSRLTVL.

This chain uses TRBV12-3 or TRBV12-4 with TRBJ1-1; 7 positions agree with TRBD1. The CDR3 is 13 residues long. With 6 bases clipped from V and 4 bases from J, the junction kept 5 bases outside the gene matches. CDR3 bases: TGTGCCAGCAGCCCTCGACAGGGCACTGAAGCTTTCTTT. Translating it yields CASSPRQGTEAFF.

This clone was counted at least ten times. The chain joins TRBV4-2 to TRBJ2-1; 12 nucleotides line up with TRBD2. V gave up 3 bases and J gave up 3 bases; unmatched junction bases: 3. The CDR3 is 16 amino acids. CDR1 and CDR2 from the germline V gene are LGHNA and YNFKEQ. This CDR3 reads CASSHSTSGGYNEQFF. The CDR3, as DNA: TGTGCCAGCAGCCACTCGACTAGCGGGGGCTACAATGAGCAGTTCTTC.

This chain links TRBV6-2 or TRBV6-3 with TRBJ2-5; TRBD2 matches 13 bases. The CDR3 spans 15 residues. Trimming at V came to 5 bases and at J to 5 bases, leaving 5 bases not matched to a gene. Per the germline V gene, CDR1 is MNHEY and CDR2 is SVGEGT. CDR3 sequence reads: CASSPTSGGGETQYF. CDR3 in DNA: TGTGCCAGCAGTCCAACTAGCGGGGGGGGTGAGACCCAGTACTTC.

V usage is TRBV6-5 and J usage is TRBJ2-7; TRBD1 aligns across 9 bases. V dropped 0 bases and J dropped 2; count of bases not matched to a gene: 5. CDR3 length equals 16 residues. Germline loops: CDR1 MNHEY, CDR2 SVGAGI. In DNA, the CDR3 is TGTGCCAGCAGTTACTCGAGGACAGGGGCGACCTACGAGCAGTACTTC. It is translated as CASSYSRTGATYEQYF.

The J gene is TRBJ2-5, the V gene TRBV4-1; the match to TRBD1 covers 8 bases. The germline V gene has CDR1 MGHRA and CDR2 YSYEKL. The trim removed 2 bases at V and 5 bases at J, leaving 10 bases unmatched. The CDR3 has 16 amino acids. CDR3 sequence (DNA): TGCGCCAGCAGCCAATCTCGCGGACAGGGTGGGGAGACCCAGTACTTC. Its translation is CASSQSRGQGGETQYF.

This clone has a handful of counts. The CDR3 DNA reads as TGCGCCAGCAGCCAAGGGGGGACAGGGGTTGGTGAAAAACTGTTTTTT. The encoded protein is CASSQGGTGVGEKLFF. J is TRBJ1-4 and V is TRBV4-1; 10 bases are shared with TRBD1. The V segment lost 1 base and the J segment 7 bases; nucleotides outside the gene matches: 6. Germline lookup yields CDR1 MGHRA and CDR2 YSYEKL. This CDR3 region has 16 residues.

The rearrangement links TRBV6-1 to TRBJ1-4; D call uncertain. The germline V and J ends were trimmed by 0 bases and 5 bases, with 4 bases remaining between them. Germline-derived CDR1 and CDR2 are MNHNS and SASEGT. The CDR3 sequence is 13 residues long. The CDR3 sequence: CASSEAANEKLFF. The CDR3 nucleotides are TGTGCCAGCAGTGAAGCCGCGAATGAAAAACTGTTTTTT.

The genes are TRBV7-9 and TRBJ2-3; possibly TRBD1 for D (6 bases). The germline V and J ends were trimmed by 5 bases and 3 bases, with 15 bases remaining between them. This CDR3 comprises 15 residues. Germline CDR1 is SEHNR and CDR2 is FQNEAQ (reference sequence). The CDR3 protein is CASSLYRTATDTQYF. The CDR3 DNA reads as TGTGCCAGCAGCCTCTACCGGACAGCAACAGATACGCAGTATTTT.

This chain links TRBV7-9 with TRBJ2-3; no clear D. V lost 5 bases and J 4 bases, leaving 10 bases between the germline ends. In germline, CDR1 is SEHNR, CDR2 FQNEAQ (reference sequence). The CDR3 runs to 13 residues. As DNA, the CDR3 is TGTGCCAGCAGCCCTAGTCGCGCAGATACGCAGTATTTT. Amino acids: CASSPSRADTQYF.

The chain joins TRBV19 to TRBJ2-2; the D gene is possibly TRBD2 (5 bases). This CDR3 is 14 amino acids long. V lost 5 bases and J 6 bases, leaving 13 bases between the germline ends. From germline, CDR1 is LNHDA and CDR2 SQIVND (reference sequence). This CDR3 is CASSPLARAGELFF. The CDR3 nucleotides are TGTGCCAGTAGTCCCTTAGCGCGGGCCGGGGAGCTGTTTTTT.